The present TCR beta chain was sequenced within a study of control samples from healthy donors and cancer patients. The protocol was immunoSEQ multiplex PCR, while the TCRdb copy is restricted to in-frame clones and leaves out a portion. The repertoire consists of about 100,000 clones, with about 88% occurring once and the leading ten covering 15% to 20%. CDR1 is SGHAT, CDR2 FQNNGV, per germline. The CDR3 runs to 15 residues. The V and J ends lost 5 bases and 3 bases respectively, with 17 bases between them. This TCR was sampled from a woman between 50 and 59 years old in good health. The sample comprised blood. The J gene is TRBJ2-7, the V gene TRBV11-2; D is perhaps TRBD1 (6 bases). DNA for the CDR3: TGTGCCAGCAGCCCCGTTTTGGAAGGGGGCTACGAGCAGTACTTC. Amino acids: CASSPVLEGGYEQYF.